A selection of T cell receptor beta chains follows, all from one sample in a study of molecular identifiers for immune sequencing clone quantification. One entry per CDR3 protein results from TCRdb running MiXCR on the PCR reads. The sample includes around 320,000 distinct CDR3 sequences, over 20% seen only once; the top ten take about 0.7%. The sample taken for sequencing was naive CD8+ T cells from blood, with Jurkat cell RNA spiked in. These receptors came from a human donor in good health. Some libraries in this study had Jurkat cell RNA spiked in. The CDR3 runs from the conserved cysteine through the conserved F or W. D genes are given only for firm matches. Not all rows give a size; the values are once, few, many and, for expanded clones, a class.

clone_size: many; v_call: TRBV20-1; j_call: TRBJ2-7; d_call: TRBD2; cdr3_nt: TGCAGTGCTAGGGGCCTAGCGGAGAACGAGCAGTACTTC; cdr3_aa: CSARGLAENEQYF
clone_size: NA; v_call: TRBV30; j_call: TRBJ2-1; d_call: NA; cdr3_nt: TGTGCCTGGAGTCCCTCGGATAATGAGCAGTTCTTC; cdr3_aa: CAWSPSDNEQFF
clone_size: many; v_call: TRBV7-9; j_call: TRBJ1-3; d_call: TRBD1; cdr3_nt: TGTGCCAGCAGCCCAACAGGGGTATCTGGAAACACCATATATTTT; cdr3_aa: CASSPTGVSGNTIYF
clone_size: NA; v_call: TRBV20-1; j_call: TRBJ1-1; d_call: TRBD1; cdr3_nt: TGCAGTGCTAGATTCGAAGGACAGGGGGTTACTGAAGCTTTCTTT; cdr3_aa: CSARFEGQGVTEAFF
clone_size: many; v_call: TRBV5-1; j_call: TRBJ1-1; d_call: NA; cdr3_nt: TGTGCCAGCAGCCCCGACGGCACTGAAGCTTTCTTT; cdr3_aa: CASSPDGTEAFF
clone_size: many; v_call: TRBV7-9; j_call: TRBJ2-3; d_call: TRBD2; cdr3_nt: TGTGCCAGCAGCCCGAATTTAGCGGGGAGCACAGATACGCAGTATTTT; cdr3_aa: CASSPNLAGSTDTQYF
clone_size: many; v_call: TRBV29-1; j_call: TRBJ1-1; d_call: TRBD1; cdr3_nt: TGCAGCGTTGATAACAGGGGGCCCTTCATGAACACTGAAGCTTTCTTT; cdr3_aa: CSVDNRGPFMNTEAFF
clone_size: many; v_call: TRBV29-1; j_call: TRBJ2-3; d_call: TRBD1; cdr3_nt: TGCAGCGTTCCCGGGACAGGGTCCCTAACAGATACGCAGTATTTT; cdr3_aa: CSVPGTGSLTDTQYF
clone_size: many; v_call: TRBV9; j_call: TRBJ2-6; d_call: TRBD2; cdr3_nt: TGTGCCAGCAGCGTAGGTGCTAGCGGGAGCGCTGGGGCCAACGTCCTGACTTTC; cdr3_aa: CASSVGASGSAGANVLTF
clone_size: many; v_call: TRBV28; j_call: TRBJ2-7; d_call: TRBD1; cdr3_nt: TGTGCCAGCAGCGATGGACAGGGCTTGGAGCAGTACTTC; cdr3_aa: CASSDGQGLEQYF
clone_size: many; v_call: TRBV5-5; j_call: TRBJ1-1; d_call: NA; cdr3_nt: TGTGCCAGCAGCTATACTGGGGCTGAAGCTTTCTTT; cdr3_aa: CASSYTGAEAFF
clone_size: few; v_call: TRBV27; j_call: TRBJ2-7; d_call: TRBD2; cdr3_nt: TGTGCCAGCAGTTTAAAGAGCGGGAGCTCCTACGAGCAGTACTTC; cdr3_aa: CASSLKSGSSYEQYF
clone_size: few; v_call: TRBV27; j_call: TRBJ1-5; d_call: NA; cdr3_nt: TGTGCCAGCAGTTTATTGAGTAGCAATCAGCCCCAGCATTTT; cdr3_aa: CASSLLSSNQPQHF
clone_size: NA; v_call: TRBV10-3; j_call: TRBJ2-5; d_call: NA; cdr3_nt: TGTGCCATCAGTGATCAGGGTTTGTCAGAGACCCAGTACTTC; cdr3_aa: CAISDQGLSETQYF
clone_size: many; v_call: TRBV29-1; j_call: TRBJ2-7; d_call: NA; cdr3_nt: TGCAGCGTTCCGGCTAAGAACTCCTACGAGCAGTACTTC; cdr3_aa: CSVPAKNSYEQYF
clone_size: few; v_call: TRBV19; j_call: TRBJ2-1; d_call: TRBD2; cdr3_nt: TGTGCCAGTAGGGCTAGCGGGGGGGCGTACAATGAGCAGTTCTTC; cdr3_aa: CASRASGGAYNEQFF
clone_size: NA; v_call: TRBV7-9; j_call: TRBJ1-1; d_call: NA; cdr3_nt: TGTGCCAGCAAAAGACTTAACACTGAAGCTTTCTTT; cdr3_aa: CASKRLNTEAFF
clone_size: few; v_call: TRBV7-8; j_call: TRBJ2-5; d_call: TRBD2; cdr3_nt: TGTGCCAGCAGCGACCGGGGGGGCCTCCTTCGCGAGACCCAGTACTTC; cdr3_aa: CASSDRGGLLRETQYF
clone_size: many; v_call: TRBV2; j_call: TRBJ1-1; d_call: NA; cdr3_nt: TGTGCCAGCAGTGAATTCAGGGCTGCTTTCTTT; cdr3_aa: CASSEFRAAFF
clone_size: few; v_call: TRBV6-5; j_call: TRBJ2-1; d_call: NA; cdr3_nt: TGTGCCAGCAGCCCAAGATCTCTAGGACAGCAGTTCTTC; cdr3_aa: CASSPRSLGQQFF
clone_size: NA; v_call: TRBV6-5; j_call: TRBJ2-7; d_call: NA; cdr3_nt: TGTGCCAGCAGTTTGGCGGGCCCTAGCTCCTACGAGCAGTACTTC; cdr3_aa: CASSLAGPSSYEQYF
clone_size: many; v_call: TRBV29-1; j_call: TRBJ2-5; d_call: NA; cdr3_nt: TGCAGCGTTGATCCGGACCAAGAGACCCAGTACTTC; cdr3_aa: CSVDPDQETQYF
clone_size: NA; v_call: TRBV3-1; j_call: TRBJ1-1; d_call: TRBD1; cdr3_nt: TGTGCCAGCAGCCCTACAGGGGCGGTAGCTTTCTTT; cdr3_aa: CASSPTGAVAFF
clone_size: many; v_call: TRBV4-3; j_call: TRBJ2-7; d_call: NA; cdr3_nt: TGCGCCAGCAGCCAAGACCGGACACCGCTTTCCTACGAGCAGTACTTC; cdr3_aa: CASSQDRTPLSYEQYF
clone_size: many; v_call: TRBV7-9; j_call: TRBJ1-5; d_call: NA; cdr3_nt: TGTGCCAGCAGCTCGACAGGCCCGAATCAGCCCCAGCATTTT; cdr3_aa: CASSSTGPNQPQHF
clone_size: many; v_call: TRBV24-1; j_call: TRBJ2-2; d_call: NA; cdr3_nt: TGTGCCACCAGTACGACAGCGAACACCGGGGAGCTGTTTTTT; cdr3_aa: CATSTTANTGELFF
clone_size: few; v_call: TRBV6-5; j_call: TRBJ2-1; d_call: NA; cdr3_nt: TGTGCCAGCAAAACCCCGGGGGGCCCCCCGCTCTTGCAGTTCTTC; cdr3_aa: CASKTPGGPPLLQFF